Listed below are T cell receptor beta chains from one sample, sequenced in a study of cytomegalovirus exposure and HLA in healthy donors. Repertoires were generated with immunoSEQ multiplex PCR, while TCRdb's copy carries only in-frame clones and drops some. The table includes about 70,000 clones, around 70% detected once. Sequencing input: PBMCs. The receptor set was obtained from a human donor in good health. Each CDR3 is given with its conserved first and last residue. Fields, in order: J gene, V gene, D gene, clone size, CDR3 protein, CDR3 DNA. The D gene is left open where the match is weak. Clone size is shown for a subset of rows, as once, few, many or a class of expanded clone.

TRBJ1-5 | TRBV28 | TRBD1 | NA | CASSHRGQPQHF | TGTGCCAGCAGCCACAGGGGTCAGCCCCAGCATTTT
TRBJ2-3 | TRBV9 | NA | NA | CASSVSTSTDTQYF | TGTGCCAGCAGCGTTTCTACCAGCACAGATACGCAGTATTTT
TRBJ2-6 | TRBV23-1 | NA | NA | CASSPRAKPGANVLTF | TGCGCCAGCAGTCCCAGGGCCAAGCCTGGGGCCAACGTCCTGACTTTC
TRBJ2-6 | TRBV6-6 | NA | NA | CASEIAGANVLTF | TGTGCCAGCGAAATAGCTGGGGCCAACGTCCTGACTTTC
TRBJ2-5 | TRBV6-1 | NA | NA | CASRLRVGQETQYF | TGTGCCAGCAGGCTCAGGGTGGGGCAAGAGACCCAGTACTTC
TRBJ1-4 | TRBV27 | TRBD1 | NA | CASSFYRGIREKLFF | TGTGCCAGCAGTTTCTACAGGGGGATAAGAGAAAAACTGTTTTTT
TRBJ2-3 | TRBV7-3 | TRBD2 | NA | CASSLTGTSGFHTQYF | TGTGCCAGCAGCTTAACCGGGACTAGCGGATTCCATACGCAGTATTTT
TRBJ2-2 | TRBV11-2 | NA | NA | CASSLLGANTGELFF | TGTGCCAGCAGCTTATTAGGGGCGAACACCGGGGAGCTGTTTTTT
TRBJ1-4 | TRBV19 | TRBD1 | few | CASRPGQEYEKLFF | TGTGCCAGTAGACCGGGACAGGAGTATGAAAAACTGTTTTTT
TRBJ2-7 | TRBV6-6 | TRBD1 | NA | CASSLDRGHEQYF | TGTGCCAGCAGTTTGGACAGGGGCCACGAGCAGTACTTC
TRBJ2-3 | TRBV5-1 | TRBD2 | few | CASSREGSTDTQYF | TGCGCCAGCAGTCGGGAGGGAAGCACAGATACGCAGTATTTT